The T cell receptor beta chain under discussion was sequenced for a study of blood T cell repertoires in COVID-19. Study context: The United States, Italy and Spain provided the acute and convalescent COVID-19 samples.

This clone showed up just a few times. Participants, about 18 to 100 years old, spanned fewer than 30 US areas. Cohort 3 donors were reported recovered after two negative PCRs, clearance, or symptom resolution. Germline CDR1 reads DFQATT; CDR2 reads SNEGSKA (reference sequence). The CDR3 sequence is 11 residues long. V was clipped by 2 bases and J by 4 bases, with 6 bases between them. As processed by the authors: Researchers report that nucleated cell counts were estimated from reference gene primer amplification. Produced via immunoSEQ multiplex PCR; TCRdb's table is partial and in-frame only. V, J and clone size reflect that table, while D and trimming were determined from the DNA. The sample yields some 320,000 clones, roughly 86% seen once.

The source of this sequence is a woman aged 25-40 years who had recovered from COVID-19. The sequenced sample consisted of PBMCs or T cells enriched from blood (not recorded which). The J gene is TRBJ2-7, the V gene TRBV20-1; D gene unclear. As DNA, the CDR3 is TGCAGTGCTAGACTTATTTACGAGCAGTACTTC. Translating it yields CSARLIYEQYF.